This T cell receptor (beta chain) stems from a study of blood T cell repertoires in COVID-19 (TCRdb year 2020). About the investigation overall: The collaborator samples originated in the United States, Italy and Spain and spanned the acute and convalescent phases of COVID-19. The prospective study material was composed of cDNA or gDNA derived from T cells, B-cell-depleted T cells, or PBMCs. The dataset comprised deeply sampled blood TCRbeta repertoires from subjects exposed to, actively infected with, or recovered from COVID-19. The repertoires were released in a freely available public database meant as a resource for research on the immune response to SARS-CoV-2. The samples were drawn from the first 160 participants of the ongoing ImmuneRACE study and from more than 1,000 subjects provided by 6 global collaborators. A de-identified subject ID, COVID-19 status, age in years and sex were almost always included in the sample metadata. HLA class I and class II types, where available, came from metadata supplied by the sample provider rather than from assay-based typing. The paper's findings and limits, for the study overall: How much clinical and demographic metadata was included differed by source and by participant, and the metadata was provided uncurated.

The cysteine opens and the phenylalanine closes a CDR3 of 13 amino acids. CDR3 DNA is the only sequence kept; it has 39 bases, read in frame from the first base. For CDR1 and CDR2, the germline V gene lists SGDLS and YYNGEE. Trimmed from V: 3 bases; trimmed from J: 7 bases; junction bases lacking a gene match: 5. TCRbeta CDR3 regions were amplified from genomic DNA by means of the immunoSEQ Assay, a bias-controlled multiplex PCR. In the paper's pipeline: Within the assay, amplification of reference gene primers was used to estimate how many nucleated cells each sample contained. Sequence reads were collapsed and filtered to measure the absolute abundance of every unique TCRbeta CDR3 rearrangement. For each sample, productive Simpson clonality was calculated as the square root of Simpson's diversity index over productive rearrangements. Held by TCRdb, this immuneACCESS table contains in-frame sequences only and omits some clones. Under half of the omission traces to an unresolved V gene where checked; the cause of the rest is unknown. Clonal size and the V and J genes are those of that table, whereas D and trimming came from the DNA. For this sample there are just under 250,000 clones; around 88% appear just once. The biggest ten clones account for over 4% of the sample.

With regard to this clone: Its antigen is currently not known. Base qualities were left out, and no much larger clone turns up one base away.

Participants in the prospective study were enrolled through a virtual design, were aged roughly 18 to 100 years, and lived in 20 to 30 United States geographic areas. To assign participants to cohorts, the prospective study relied on clinical history that participants themselves reported in a screening survey and a study questionnaire. ImmuneRACE Cohort 3 recovered participants were defined by two consecutive negative NP/OP PCR tests, healthcare professional clearance, or symptom resolution. In the prospective study, whole blood, serum and a nasopharyngeal or oropharyngeal swab were collected from each participant by mobile phlebotomists. Additional blood draws and questionnaires over an approximately 2-month period could optionally be provided by prospective study participants. Before DNA extraction, prospective study blood samples were shipped either frozen or at room temperature.

This sequence uses TRBV9 and TRBJ1-1; TRBD1 agrees with 8 junctional bases. The sequenced material came from PBMCs or T cells enriched from blood (not recorded which). The clonotype was recovered from a woman aged 25-40 years who had recovered from COVID-19. The DNA sequence is given as TGTGCCAGCAGCGGATCCGGGACAGGTGAAGCTTTCTTT. The resulting protein is CASSGSGTGEAFF.